Included here is one TCR beta chain sequence, with context. The data were obtained in a study of OX40 agonist ivuxolimab in advanced cancers. Libraries were prepared by immunoSEQ multiplex PCR; TCRdb keeps only in-frame clonotypes and omits some of them. This table has approximately 33,000 clones, roughly 87% appearing once. Germline lookup yields CDR1 KGHSH and CDR2 LQKENI. The V end lost 6 bases, the J end lost 1 base, and 3 bases lay between the germline ends. CDR3 length: 11 residues. The source material was CD4+ or CD8+ T cells sorted from blood, sampled in a trial of the OX40 agonist ivuxolimab. The clonotype comes from an adult with an advanced solid tumor such as melanoma, head and neck, liver or kidney cancer. This chain uses TRBV18 with TRBJ1-2; the D is unclear. CDR3: CASSDNYGYTF. CDR3 bases: TGTGCCAGCTCCGATAACTATGGCTACACCTTC.